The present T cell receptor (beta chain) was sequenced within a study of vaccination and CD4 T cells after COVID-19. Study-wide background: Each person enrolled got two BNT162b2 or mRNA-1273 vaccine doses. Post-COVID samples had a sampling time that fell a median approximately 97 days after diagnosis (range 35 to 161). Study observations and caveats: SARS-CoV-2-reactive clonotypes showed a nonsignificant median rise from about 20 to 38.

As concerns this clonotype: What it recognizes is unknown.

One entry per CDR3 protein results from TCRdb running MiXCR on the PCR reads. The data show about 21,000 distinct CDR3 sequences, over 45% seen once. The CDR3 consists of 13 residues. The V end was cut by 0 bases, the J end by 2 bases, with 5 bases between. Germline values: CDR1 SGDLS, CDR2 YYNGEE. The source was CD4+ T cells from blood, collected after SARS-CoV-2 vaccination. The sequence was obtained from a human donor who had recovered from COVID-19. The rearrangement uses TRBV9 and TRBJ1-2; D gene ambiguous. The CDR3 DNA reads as TGTGCCAGCAGCGTAGATACGAACTATGGCTACACCTTC. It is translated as CASSVDTNYGYTF. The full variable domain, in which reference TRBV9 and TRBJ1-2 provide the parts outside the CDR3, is DSGVTQTPKHLITATGQRVTLRCSPRSGDLSVYWYQQSLDQGLQFLIQYYNGEERAKGNILERFSAQQFPDLHSELNLSSLELGDSALYFCASSVDTNYGYTFGSGTRLTVV.